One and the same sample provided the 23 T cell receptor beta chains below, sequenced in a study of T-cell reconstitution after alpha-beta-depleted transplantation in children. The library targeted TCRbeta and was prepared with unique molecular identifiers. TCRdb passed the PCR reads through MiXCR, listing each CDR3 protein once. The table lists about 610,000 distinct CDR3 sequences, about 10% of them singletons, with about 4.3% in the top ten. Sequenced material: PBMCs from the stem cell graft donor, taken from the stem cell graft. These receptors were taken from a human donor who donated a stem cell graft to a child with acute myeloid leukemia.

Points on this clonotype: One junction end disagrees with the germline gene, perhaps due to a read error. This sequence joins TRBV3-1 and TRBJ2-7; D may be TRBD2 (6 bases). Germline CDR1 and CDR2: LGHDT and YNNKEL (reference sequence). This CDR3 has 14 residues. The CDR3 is CASNQGGGTYEQYF. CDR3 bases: TGTGCCAGCAACCAAGGTGGGGGGACGTACGAGCAGTACTTC.

CDR3 sequence: CASSPDRANVLTF. The CDR3 nucleotides read TGTGCCAGCAGCCCGGACCGGGCCAACGTCCTGACTTTC. V and J are TRBV3-1 and TRBJ2-6, with D unresolved. Trimming cost V 4 bases and J 5 bases, with 6 bases left between them. The V gene's germline CDR1 is LGHDT and CDR2 YNNKEL (reference sequence). The CDR3 is made up of 13 amino acids.

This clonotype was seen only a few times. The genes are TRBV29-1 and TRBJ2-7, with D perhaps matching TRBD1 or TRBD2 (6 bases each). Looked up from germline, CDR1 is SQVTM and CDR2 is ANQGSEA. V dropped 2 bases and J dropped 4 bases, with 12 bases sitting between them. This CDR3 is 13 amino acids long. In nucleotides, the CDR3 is TGCAGCGTTGAAACGCGGGACACTTACGAGCAGTACTTC. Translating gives CSVETRDTYEQYF.

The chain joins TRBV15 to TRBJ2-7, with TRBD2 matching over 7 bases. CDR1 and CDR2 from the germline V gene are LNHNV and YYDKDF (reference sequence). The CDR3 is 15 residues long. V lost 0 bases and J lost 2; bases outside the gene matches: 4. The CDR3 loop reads CATSRERAGTYEQYF. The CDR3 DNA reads TGTGCCACCAGCAGAGAACGAGCGGGGACCTACGAGCAGTACTTC.

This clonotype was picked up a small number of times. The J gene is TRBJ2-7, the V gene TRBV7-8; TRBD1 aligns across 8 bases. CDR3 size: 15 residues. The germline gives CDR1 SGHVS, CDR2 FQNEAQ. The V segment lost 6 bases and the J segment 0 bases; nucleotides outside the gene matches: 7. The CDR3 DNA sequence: TGTGCCAGCAGGCACAGACAGGGGAGCTCCTACGAGCAGTACTTC. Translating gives CASRHRQGSSYEQYF.

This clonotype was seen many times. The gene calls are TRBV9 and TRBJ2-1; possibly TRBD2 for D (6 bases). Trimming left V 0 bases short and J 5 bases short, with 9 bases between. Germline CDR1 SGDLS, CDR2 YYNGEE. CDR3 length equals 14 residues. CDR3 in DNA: TGTGCCAGCAGCGTAGCAGGAGGGAACAATGAGCAGTTCTTC. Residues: CASSVAGGNNEQFF. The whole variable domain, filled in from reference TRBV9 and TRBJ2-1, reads DSGVTQTPKHLITATGQRVTLRCSPRSGDLSVYWYQQSLDQGLQFLIQYYNGEERAKGNILERFSAQQFPDLHSELNLSSLELGDSALYFCASSVAGGNNEQFFGPGTRLTVL.

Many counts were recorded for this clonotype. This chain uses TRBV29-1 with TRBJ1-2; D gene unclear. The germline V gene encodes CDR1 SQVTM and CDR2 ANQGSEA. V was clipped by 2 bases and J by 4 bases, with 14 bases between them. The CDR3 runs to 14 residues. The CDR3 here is CSVEWASGLYGYTF. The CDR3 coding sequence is TGCAGCGTTGAATGGGCCTCGGGCCTCTATGGCTACACCTTC. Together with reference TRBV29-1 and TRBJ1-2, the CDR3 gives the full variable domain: SAVISQKPSRDICQRGTSLTIQCQVDSQVTMMFWYRQQPGQSLTLIATANQGSEATYESGFVIDKFPISRPNLTFSTLTVSNMSPEDSSIYLCSVEWASGLYGYTFGSGTRLTVV.

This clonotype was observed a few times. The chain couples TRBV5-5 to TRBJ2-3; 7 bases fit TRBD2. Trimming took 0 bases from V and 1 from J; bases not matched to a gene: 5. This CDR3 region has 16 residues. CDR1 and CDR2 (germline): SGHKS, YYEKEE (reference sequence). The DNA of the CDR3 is TGTGCCAGCAGCTTGGCCCCGGGAGGTGGCACAGATACGCAGTATTTT. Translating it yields CASSLAPGGGTDTQYF.

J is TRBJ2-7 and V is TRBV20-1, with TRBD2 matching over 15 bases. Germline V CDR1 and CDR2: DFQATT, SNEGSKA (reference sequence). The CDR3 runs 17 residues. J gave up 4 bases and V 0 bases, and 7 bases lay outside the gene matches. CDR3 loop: CSARELGLAGGVYEQYF. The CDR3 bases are TGCAGTGCTAGAGAGCTGGGACTAGCGGGAGGTGTGTACGAGCAGTACTTC.

Here the CDR3 DNA reads TGTGCCAGCAGTTTAAGGTCTGGGGCTGAGCAGTTCTTC. It specifies CASSLRSGAEQFF. The chain recombines TRBV28 with TRBJ2-1; a weak D match, TRBD1 (5 bases). The CDR3 extends over 13 amino acids. V lost 2 bases, J lost 9 bases, and 11 bases lay in between. Germline V lookup: CDR1 MDHEN, CDR2 SYDVKM.

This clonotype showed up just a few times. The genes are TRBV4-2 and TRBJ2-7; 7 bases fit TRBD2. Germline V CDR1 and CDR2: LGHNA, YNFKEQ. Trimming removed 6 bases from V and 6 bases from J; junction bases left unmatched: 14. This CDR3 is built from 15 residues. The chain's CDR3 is CASRSATGGMGEQYF. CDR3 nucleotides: TGTGCCAGCAGGTCGGCGACGGGGGGAATGGGCGAGCAGTACTTC.

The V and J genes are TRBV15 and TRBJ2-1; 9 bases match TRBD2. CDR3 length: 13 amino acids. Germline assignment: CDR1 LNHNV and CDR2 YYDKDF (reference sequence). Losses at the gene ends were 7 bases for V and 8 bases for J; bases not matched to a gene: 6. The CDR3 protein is CATTPGGRDEQFF. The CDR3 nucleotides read TGTGCCACCACCCCGGGCGGGAGGGATGAGCAGTTCTTC.

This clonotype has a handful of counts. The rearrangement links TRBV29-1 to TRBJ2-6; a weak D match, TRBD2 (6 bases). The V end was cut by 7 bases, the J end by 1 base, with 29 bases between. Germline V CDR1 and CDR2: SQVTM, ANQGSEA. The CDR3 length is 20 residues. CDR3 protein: CSGDPSGRECLESGANVLTF. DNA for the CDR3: TGCAGCGGAGACCCCTCTGGACGGGAGTGTCTGGAATCTGGGGCCAACGTCCTGACTTTC. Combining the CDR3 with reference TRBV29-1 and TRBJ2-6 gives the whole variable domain SAVISQKPSRDICQRGTSLTIQCQVDSQVTMMFWYRQQPGQSLTLIATANQGSEATYESGFVIDKFPISRPNLTFSTLTVSNMSPEDSSIYLCSGDPSGRECLESGANVLTFGAGSRLTVL.

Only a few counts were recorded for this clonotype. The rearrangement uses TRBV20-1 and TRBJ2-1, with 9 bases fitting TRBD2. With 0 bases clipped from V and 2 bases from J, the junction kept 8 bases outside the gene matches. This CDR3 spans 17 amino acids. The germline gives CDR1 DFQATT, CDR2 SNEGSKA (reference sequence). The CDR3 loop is CSARDSLAGTTYNEQFF. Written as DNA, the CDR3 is TGCAGTGCTAGAGATTCCCTAGCGGGGACCACCTACAATGAGCAGTTCTTC.

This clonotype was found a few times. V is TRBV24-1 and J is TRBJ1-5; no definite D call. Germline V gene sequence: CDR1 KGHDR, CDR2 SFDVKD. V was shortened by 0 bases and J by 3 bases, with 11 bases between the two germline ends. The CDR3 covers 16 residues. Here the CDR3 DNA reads TGTGCCACCAGTGATTTGCCGGCGGGGAACAATCAGCCCCAGCATTTT. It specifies CATSDLPAGNNQPQHF.

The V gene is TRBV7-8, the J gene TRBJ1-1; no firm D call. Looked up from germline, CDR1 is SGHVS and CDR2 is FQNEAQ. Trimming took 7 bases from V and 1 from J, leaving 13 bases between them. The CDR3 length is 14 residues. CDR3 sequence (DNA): TGTGCCAGCAAGGGAGGCCGAGAGAACACTGAAGCTTTCTTT. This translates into CASKGGRENTEAFF.

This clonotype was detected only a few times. The CDR3 protein is CASSPARASTEAFF. CDR3 nucleotide sequence: TGTGCCAGCAGCCCCGCCAGGGCTAGCACTGAAGCTTTCTTT. This rearrangement joins TRBV7-2 to TRBJ1-1; possibly TRBD1 for D (5 bases). With 5 bases removed from V and 4 bases from J, the gap between germline ends came to 14 bases. The CDR3 has 14 residues. Germline V gene lookup returns CDR1 SGHTA and CDR2 FQGNSA.

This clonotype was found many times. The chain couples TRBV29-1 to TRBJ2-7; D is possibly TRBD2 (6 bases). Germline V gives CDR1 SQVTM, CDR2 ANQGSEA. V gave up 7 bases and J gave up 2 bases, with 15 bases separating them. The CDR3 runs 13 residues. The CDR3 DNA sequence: TGCAGCGGAGTTAGCGGACTGACCTACGAGCAGTACTTC. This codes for CSGVSGLTYEQYF.

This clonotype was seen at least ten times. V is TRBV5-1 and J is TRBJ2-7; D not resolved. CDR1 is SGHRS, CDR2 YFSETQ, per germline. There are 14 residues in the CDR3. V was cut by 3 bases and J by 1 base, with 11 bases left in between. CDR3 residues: CASSSRGNSYEQYF. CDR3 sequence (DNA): TGCGCCAGCAGCTCCCGCGGAAATTCCTACGAGCAGTACTTC.

Written as DNA, the CDR3 is TGTGCCAGCAGTTTTGGGGGGGGCTCTAACGAGCAGTACTTC. It codes for CASSFGGGSNEQYF. This chain uses TRBV12-3 or TRBV12-4 with TRBJ2-7, with a possible D match to TRBD2 (7 bases). The CDR3 is 14 residues long. V was pared by 3 bases and J by 5 bases, with 14 bases between.

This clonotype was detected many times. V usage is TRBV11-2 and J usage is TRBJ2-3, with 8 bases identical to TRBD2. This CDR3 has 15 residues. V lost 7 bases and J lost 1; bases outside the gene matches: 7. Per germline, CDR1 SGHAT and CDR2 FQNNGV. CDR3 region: CASTRSGTGTDTQYF. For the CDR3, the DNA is TGTGCCAGCACCCGTAGCGGGACCGGCACAGATACGCAGTATTTT.

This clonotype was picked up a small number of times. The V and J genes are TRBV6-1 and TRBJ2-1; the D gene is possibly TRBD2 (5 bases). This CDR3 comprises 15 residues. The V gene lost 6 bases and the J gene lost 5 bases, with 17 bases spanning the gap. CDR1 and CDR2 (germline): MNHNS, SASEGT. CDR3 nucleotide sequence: TGTGCCAGCAGCCGCCTAGCTCAAGTGGACAATGAGCAGTTCTTC. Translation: CASSRLAQVDNEQFF.

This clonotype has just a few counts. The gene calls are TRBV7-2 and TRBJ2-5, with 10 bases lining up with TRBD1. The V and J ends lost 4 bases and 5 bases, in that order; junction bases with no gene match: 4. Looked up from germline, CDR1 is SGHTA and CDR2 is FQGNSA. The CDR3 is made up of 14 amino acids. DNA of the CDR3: TGTGCCAGCAGCTCCGACAGGGGGCGGGAGACCCAGTACTTC. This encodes CASSSDRGRETQYF.